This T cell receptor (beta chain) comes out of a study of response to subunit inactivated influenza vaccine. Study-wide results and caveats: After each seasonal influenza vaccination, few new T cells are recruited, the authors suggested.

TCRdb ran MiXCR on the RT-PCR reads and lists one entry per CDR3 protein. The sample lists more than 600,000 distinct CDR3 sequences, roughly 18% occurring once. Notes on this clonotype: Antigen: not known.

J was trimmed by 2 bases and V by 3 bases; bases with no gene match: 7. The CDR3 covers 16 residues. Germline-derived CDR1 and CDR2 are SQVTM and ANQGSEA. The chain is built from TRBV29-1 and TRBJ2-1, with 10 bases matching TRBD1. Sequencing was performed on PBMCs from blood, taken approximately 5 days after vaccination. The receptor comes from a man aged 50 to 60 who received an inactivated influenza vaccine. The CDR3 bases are TGCAGCGTTGACGGGAGGGGGACAGGGGCCTACAATGAGCAGTTCTTC. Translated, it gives CSVDGRGTGAYNEQFF.